A single TCR beta chain is shown here with its context. This clonotype was detected ten times or more. The clone's antigen remains unknown. Base-call qualities are not available, and no considerably larger clone is one nucleotide away. Library construction relied on RACE. The instrument given in TCRdb is NextSeq 500. During library preparation, unique molecular identifiers were attached to individual cDNA molecules so that TCRs could be counted in a quantitative, reproducible way. Each blood RNA sample was used to sequence both TCR alpha and TCR beta chains. In the original analysis: Samples had a median of approximately 93,000 TCRs, with a range from roughly 23,224 to 700,000. V, J and CDR3 annotation of the TCR reads was carried out using the Decombinator software suite. Every sample was subsampled to the same number of TCRs (28,000) for the PS versus PT1 abundance plots. TCRs were defined as expanded if absent before sensitization and observed at least eight times at the 2-week time point. Through fastp at Q25 and MiXCR, TCRdb rebuilt clones from the public reads, retaining in-frame beta chains. Entries that share a CDR3 protein sequence are merged under the most common genes and DNA. The V and J calls shown here were made by TCRdb, not taken from the authors' results. In all, the sample holds 350,000 to 400,000 distinct CDR3 sequences, and just under 6.5% of those were seen once. The top ten constitute roughly 5.4% of the sample.

The record originates from a study of human T cells and chemical hapten exposure (dated by TCRdb to the early 2020s). Background on the whole study: For sensitization, 2% DPC in acetone was applied to a 2 cm by 2 cm area of upper inner arm skin. Weekly therapeutic DPC doses were additionally applied to the scalp of patients throughout the approximately 24-week study period. Patch testing was performed on the upper back with Finn chambers containing 0.01% DPC, and the patch tests were scored after 6 days according to International Contact Dermatitis Research Group standards. Most of the patients in the cohort were female, and the cohort covered alopecia areata with under or over 50% scalp involvement, alopecia totalis and alopecia universalis. The libraries were sequenced as a pool, and the TCR yield per sample differed mostly because of small variations in library volumes within the pool. This study followed changes in the peripheral blood TCR repertoire in vivo during primary and secondary sensitization of alopecia patients to the hapten diphenylcyclopropenone (DPC). Patient blood was sampled pre-sensitization (week 0) and at 2, 6 and about 24 weeks after DPC sensitization. For TCR sequencing, blood came from twenty-nine alopecia patients at anywhere from one to four time points (pre-sensitization, 2, 6 and 24 weeks). On the study overall, not on this receptor specifically: No change with DPC sensitization was found in the number of TCRs above 1 in 1000 frequency, and no evidence of global repertoire structure alterations was found. Significantly more large CDR3 similarity clusters were formed by expanded TCRs than by pre-sensitization or healthy control sets, consistent with antigen-driven responses. Alopecia, a presumed autoimmune disease, was present in all patients, so the immune response of the patients might differ from that of healthy individuals. Patch test score correlated positively with the number of PT1 expanded TCRs, reaching significance at thresholds 8, 16 and 32 but not at 4. Repeated subsampling changed both the strength of the expansion versus patch-test correlation and the threshold at which that correlation became significant.

The time point label, as the study defines it: patch test 2, 6 weeks after DPC sensitization. The label giving this sample's treatment or condition can be read as: therapeutic diphenylcyclopropenone sensitization with weekly scalp DPC. Blood at each patch-test visit was drawn before the patch test was applied. Patients were eligible if aged 18 to 70, diagnosed with alopecia and judged suitable for DPC therapy, and pregnant patients were excluded. Total RNA was isolated from unfractionated whole blood collected in Tempus Blood RNA tubes. CDR1 and CDR2 were assigned from the germline V gene (reference sequence) as MNHEY and SMNVEV. Unmatched junction bases come to 4, with V trimmed by 3 bases and J by 7 bases. The CDR3 runs 15 residues from the cysteine to the phenylalanine. Only the CDR3 DNA stays, 45 bases, in frame from base 1.

The rearrangement joined TRBV27 to TRBJ1-6, with TRBD1 matching 9 junction bases. The sequences come from whole blood, collected in connection with sensitization to the hapten diphenylcyclopropenone (DPC). This TCR was sampled from a woman between 18 and 29 years old with alopecia areata. Some clones in this sample may be carry-over from other donors' samples. The sequenced DNA is TGTGCCAGCAGTTTTGGGACAGGGCTCAATTCACCCCTCCACTTT. Translated, it gives CASSFGTGLNSPLHF.